This T cell receptor (beta chain) was captured in a study of shared clonotypes between healthy human individuals. The CDR3 is 16 residues long. Losses at the gene ends were 1 base for V and 4 bases for J; bases not matched to a gene: 5. Germline values: CDR1 LGHNA, CDR2 YSLEER. Whole-study results and caveats: A reduction in generation probabilities was seen for non-shared clonotypes relative to those shared by all four donors.

Concerning this clone: Its target is unknown. The sample has other DNA sequences that encode this CDR3 too.

Deep-level running was used for the assay. Every subset's genomic DNA went evenly onto several immunoSEQ plates. Sorted-subset replicate PCRs used 150 to 200 ng DNA, some 30,000 T cell genomes. Produced via immunoSEQ multiplex PCR; TCRdb's table is partial and in-frame only. In the table there are about 800,000 clones, just over 95% of which are singletons. CD8 cells classed as naive were CD45RO-negative and positively selected for CCR7, excluding terminally differentiated effector memory CD45RA+ cells. Sequencing was carried out using naive CD8+ T cells sorted from blood. This TCR derives from a man aged 25-40 years in good health. The J gene is TRBJ2-7, the V gene TRBV4-3; 12 nucleotides agree with TRBD2. In DNA, the CDR3 is TGCGCCAGCAGCCAAGGACTAGCGGGAGTTGGATACGAGCAGTACTTC. Protein: CASSQGLAGVGYEQYF.